This TCR beta chain was retrieved from a study of shared clonotypes between healthy human individuals (dated by TCRdb to the early 2020s). Background for the entire study: A few men and a couple of women, aged 18 to 49 years, made up the cohort. For each donor, CD4 naive and CD4 memory were each given three plates, CD8 naive was given two plates, and CD8 memory was given one plate. To increase sequencing depth and limit assay-specific biases, different laboratories used diverse techniques to prepare libraries and sequence TCR repertoires. Blood TCR repertoires of four to six healthy adults were deeply sequenced to estimate repertoire size and the extent of clonotype sharing between individuals. Between about 0.8 and 9.5 billion PBMCs per donor were obtained by leukapheresis. What the authors observed across the whole study: Based on pairwise subsampling, the degree of clonotype sharing among donors was expected to be affected by sequencing depth. The genetic and exposure-history diversity represented was limited by the small number of donors. Across a few donors, approximately 5% of naive CD4, approximately 3.6% of naive CD8, under 2.5% of memory CD4, and around 0.4% of memory CD8 clonotypes were shared. Even with the large sequencing depth, rarefaction of the sorted-subset datasets indicated that sequencing was incomplete. Higher generation probabilities were observed for clonotypes shared by all four sorted-subset donors than for non-shared clonotypes. Sampling was restricted to blood, and TCR repertoires in tissue are likely to differ from TCR repertoires in blood. Naive subsets generally had larger estimated clonotype richness than memory subsets.

Using the deep immunoSEQ assay, multiplex PCR amplified TCR CDR3 regions from genomic DNA. For each cell subset, the extracted genomic DNA was distributed evenly across all wells of several immunoSEQ 96-well plates, and each plate served as one replicate. Each replicate PCR for sorted subsets received about 210 ng genomic DNA, equal to tens of thousands of T cell genomes. The purified libraries were quantified using a Qubit 3.0 fluorometer, sized with a Bioanalyzer 2100, and then quantified again using the KAPA Library Quantification kit. Every immunoSEQ 96-well plate was sequenced on a separate single-read 150-cycle Illumina NextSeq 550 flow cell. The original pipeline was this. Because the immunoSEQ output included only junctional sequences and no quality scores, the filtering could not be the same as the filtering used for full-length reads. Sequences were annotated with PyIR, a Python wrapper for IgBLAST v1.9, using IMGT germline references to assign V/J genes and CDR3. Reads with weak V/J assignments (E-value above 1e-6), missing CDR3, stop codons, out-of-frame junctions, or ambiguous translated residues were removed. V3J clonotypes were defined by identical inferred V gene, J gene, and CDR3 amino acid sequence. To compute the percentage overlap between repertoires, the number of shared unique clonotypes was divided by the size of the smaller repertoire. Richness of each repertoire was evaluated using RTK rarefaction, the Chao1 estimator, and Recon v2.1 estimates of unobserved clonotypes. OLGA was used to compute generation probabilities for all TCRbeta clonotypes that the gDNA method yielded from four donors. The table comes from immuneACCESS by way of TCRdb, which keeps in-frame sequences with V and J called. Part of the clones is missing from these tables; in studies checked, under half for an unresolved V gene and the rest for unknown reasons. Clone size and V and J calls were adopted from that table, with D and trimming inferred from the DNA. For this sample the table gives about 2.1 million clones, of which 90% to 95% were detected only once. In total, the top ten clones hold approximately 1.7% of the sample.

CD8 naive samples were CD45RO-negative cells positively selected for CCR7, giving a CD45RA+CCR7+ population that excluded TemRA cells. The donors were healthy, HIV-negative adults with no recently reported acute infections or vaccinations. Only Caucasian adults living in Nashville, Tennessee, USA were represented among the donors. After blood collection by leukapheresis, PBMCs were isolated using Ficoll-Histopaque density gradient centrifugation and then cryopreserved in the vapor phase of liquid nitrogen. Analytical flow cytometry was used to check the purity and quantity of every magnetically sorted T cell population. Genomic DNA was isolated from each sorted fraction and quantified by UV absorbance on a Nanodrop 2000c. A word on this clone: The antigen it recognizes is unknown. Per-nucleotide qualities are absent, and no much larger clonotype sits a single base away.

The germline V gene encodes CDR1 SGHAT and CDR2 FQNNGV. The CDR3 has 15 amino acids, counting the end cysteine and phenylalanine. Solely the CDR3 DNA is kept, with 45 bases framed from the first base. Trimming removed 2 bases from V and 1 base from J, leaving 10 bases between the germline ends. The V and J segments used are TRBV11-2 and TRBJ2-3; the best D guess is TRBD2, with 5 bases matching. Sample: naive CD8+ T cells from PBMCs. The sample's cell subset or site, from its label and the paper: CD45RA+CCR7+. This TCR came from a man between 18 and 35 years old in good health. Some clones in this sample may be carry-over from other donors' samples. The CDR3 sequence is CASSLSWGGTDTQYF. The sequenced DNA: TGTGCCAGCAGCTTATCCTGGGGAGGCACAGATACGCAGTATTTT.